The following is a TCR beta chain sequence with its context. This sample is part of a study of blood T cell repertoires in COVID-19. Whole-study context: Samples of COVID-19 (acute and convalescent) were obtained from the United States, Italy and Spain. Nucleic acid was either cDNA or gDNA, and it came from T cells, B-cell-depleted T cells, or PBMCs.

This CDR3 contains 17 residues. V shed 0 bases and J shed 9 bases, with 18 bases lying between them. The germline V gene has CDR1 SNHLY and CDR2 FYNNEI. In the study's own analysis: Amplification with reference gene primers provided the estimates of nucleated cell counts. Profiling relied on immunoSEQ multiplex PCR, and the TCRdb table lists in-frame clones only, not all of them. That table furnishes V, J and clone size, whereas the DNA furnished D and trimming. The sample includes about 44,000 clones, roughly 87% of them seen just once. The V and J genes are TRBV2 and TRBJ1-6; D gene ambiguous. This TCR derives from a man in his 70s with active COVID-19. Sequenced input: peripheral blood. CDR3 bases: TGTGCCAGCAGTGAAGCCTCTGGAGGGTATATGGGTTCACCCCTCCACTTT. Translated: CASSEASGGYMGSPLHF.